Listed below are T cell receptor beta chains from one sample, sequenced in a study of Graves' ophthalmopathy and Graves' hyperthyroidism. TCRdb re-derived calls from the multiplex PCR reads in MiXCR, one entry per CDR3 protein. The sample lists around 660,000 distinct CDR3 sequences, about 41% seen once, with roughly 3% in the top ten. The specimen was peripheral blood. These receptor sequences come from an adult man with Graves' ophthalmopathy. The CDR3 runs from the conserved cysteine through the conserved F or W. D genes are given only for firm matches. Rows give clone size only sometimes, using once, few, many, or a class for an expanded clone.

j_call d_call v_call clone_size cdr3_aa cdr3_nt
TRBJ1-5 NA TRBV5-6 NA CASSLTESFNQPQHF TGTGCCAGCAGCTTGACAGAGAGTTTCAATCAGCCCCAGCATTTT
TRBJ1-2 TRBD1 TRBV29-1 NA CSSSATGGLSGYTF TGCAGCAGTTCCGCCACAGGGGGGCTATCCGGCTACACCTTC
TRBJ1-2 NA TRBV7-9 many CASSDSQNYGYTF TGTGCCAGCAGCGACTCCCAAAACTATGGCTACACCTTC
TRBJ1-4 NA TRBV6-5 many CASSYLGRGNEKLFF TGTGCCAGCAGTTACCTGGGCAGGGGAAATGAAAAACTGTTTTTT
TRBJ2-5 TRBD2 TRBV7-9 few CASSLRREGRYF TGTGCCAGCAGCTTACGGCGGGAGGGCCGGTACTTC
TRBJ1-2 NA TRBV10-3 NA CASSVGQGGGGYTF TGTGCCAGCAGTGTCGGGCAGGGTGGAGGAGGCTACACCTTC
TRBJ2-3 TRBD2 TRBV19 few CASSVSPGLNTDTQYF TGTGCCAGTAGTGTCTCACCGGGACTAAACACAGATACGCAGTATTTT
TRBJ1-6 NA TRBV6-2/TRBV6-3 NA CSSRREARGSPLHF TGTTCCAGCAGGAGGGAGGCCAGGGGTTCACCCCTCCACTTT
TRBJ2-1 TRBD2 TRBV20-1 NA CSARNSGPYNEQFF TGCAGTGCTAGGAATAGCGGGCCGTACAATGAGCAGTTCTTC
TRBJ2-7 NA TRBV20-1 many CSARDRQYEQYF TGCAGTGCTAGAGATCGCCAGTACGAGCAGTACTTC
TRBJ2-7 NA TRBV29-1 NA CSVASRGILASEQYF TGCAGCGTTGCATCCAGGGGAATCCTAGCCTCCGAGCAGTACTTC
TRBJ2-5 TRBD2 TRBV9 NA CASSLGGVVETQYF TGTGCCAGCAGCCTCGGGGGGGTAGTAGAGACCCAGTACTTC
TRBJ1-2 TRBD1 TRBV25-1 NA CASPDREVWGYTF TGTGCCAGCCCCGACAGGGAGGTATGGGGCTACACCTTC
TRBJ1-2 TRBD1 TRBV7-3 NA CASSSRTGKDYGYTF TGTGCCAGCAGCTCCCGGACAGGGAAGGACTATGGCTACACCTTC
TRBJ1-4 TRBD1 TRBV10-3 NA CAIRGTEDNEKLFF TGTGCCATCAGGGGGACAGAAGATAATGAAAAACTGTTTTTT
TRBJ1-2 NA TRBV2 few CASSPSGQIRSYGYTF TGTGCCAGCAGTCCCTCCGGGCAGATACGAAGCTATGGCTACACCTTC
TRBJ2-7 TRBD2 TRBV7-2 many CASSLAVIRLAGVGYEQYF TGTGCCAGCAGCTTAGCGGTAATACGACTAGCGGGAGTTGGTTACGAGCAGTACTTC
TRBJ2-7 NA TRBV5-6 NA CASSLGQPNYEQYF TGTGCCAGCAGCTTAGGACAGCCGAACTACGAGCAGTACTTC
TRBJ2-7 NA TRBV12-3/TRBV12-4 many CASSLGRPEQYF TGTGCCAGCAGTTTAGGACGCCCCGAGCAGTACTTC
TRBJ2-5 TRBD2 TRBV3-1 NA CASSQDLSGGAGKTQYF TGTGCCAGCAGCCAAGATCTTAGCGGGGGGGCCGGGAAGACCCAGTACTTC
TRBJ1-2 TRBD1 TRBV6-6 many CASTDRAGGYTF TGTGCCAGCACTGACAGGGCGGGTGGCTACACCTTC
TRBJ2-5 NA TRBV19 many CASSEGLAPETQYF TGTGCCAGTAGTGAGGGACTGGCTCCAGAGACCCAGTACTTC
TRBJ2-2 NA TRBV19 NA CASNAVGGSLHNTGELFF TGTGCCAGTAACGCAGTGGGGGGCAGCCTGCACAACACCGGGGAGCTGTTTTTT